A single sample is the source of the 7 T cell receptor beta chains below, sequenced in a study of regulatory T cells in long-lasting Graves disease (TCRdb year 2021). The sample's time point label, in plain terms: newly diagnosed GD, antithyroid drugs for less than 3 months. For both TCR sequencing and RNA sequencing, RNA was extracted from PBMCs in TRIzol. The library was generated by multiplex PCR. Sequenced using an Illumina HiSeq 4000. To build TCR beta libraries, CDR3 regions were amplified by Arm-PCR using iRepertoire HTBI primers. TCRdb applied fastp at Q25 and MiXCR to the public reads, then kept only in-frame beta chains. Rows are combined by CDR3 protein, so each entry shows the most common genes and DNA. In this sample the table shows about 560,000 distinct CDR3 sequences, 15% to 20% of which occur a single time. The ten top clones hold around 11% of the sample. The data were also submitted as part of a second study, on T cells in Graves' hyperthyroidism and ophthalmopathy.

The specimen comprised peripheral blood mononuclear cells (PBMCs), sampled at new diagnosis, from a patient treated with antithyroid drugs. These receptors were taken from a young man with Graves disease. Donor details come from another sample of the same person, matched by shared clones.

The chain couples TRBV20-1 to TRBJ1-4; 8 bases fit TRBD1. With V trimmed by 4 bases and J by 7 bases, 8 bases remained unmatched. Germline V gene lookup returns CDR1 DFQATT and CDR2 SNEGSKA (reference sequence). The CDR3 is 14 residues long. The CDR3 protein is CSATQGAGVEKLFF. DNA for the CDR3: TGCAGTGCTACGCAGGGGGCGGGGGTTGAAAAACTGTTTTTT.

This chain uses TRBV2 with TRBJ2-7; D is unclear. This CDR3 has 13 residues. The germline CDR1 and CDR2 sequences are SNHLY and FYNNEI. V dropped 4 bases and J dropped 2 bases, with 9 bases sitting between them. CDR3 loop: CASSGYSTYEQYF. For the CDR3, the DNA is TGTGCCAGCAGTGGGTACTCTACCTACGAGCAGTACTTC.

This clonotype has at least ten counts. The CDR3 DNA sequence: TGCAGTGCTCAGCGGGGGGTCACAGATACGCAGTATTTT. This translates into CSAQRGVTDTQYF. The rearrangement links TRBV20-1 to TRBJ2-3, with 9 bases lining up with TRBD2. Germline values: CDR1 DFQATT, CDR2 SNEGSKA (reference sequence). The CDR3 loop spans 13 amino acids. After removal of 5 bases from V and 2 bases from J, the junction contained 2 bases not matched to a gene.

This clonotype was picked up many times. The chain links TRBV20-1 to TRBJ2-3; possibly TRBD2 for D (7 bases). The CDR3 covers 17 residues. V lost 0 bases and J 4 bases, leaving 20 bases between the germline ends. From germline, CDR1 is DFQATT and CDR2 SNEGSKA (reference sequence). CDR3 in DNA: TGCAGTGCTAGAGATGGGGGGGGCTGGGGGCAGGCAGATACGCAGTATTTT. Its protein is CSARDGGGWGQADTQYF.

This clonotype was observed a handful of times. The J gene is TRBJ1-2, the V gene TRBV12-3 or TRBV12-4, with D hard to call. Trimming removed 3 bases at V and 7 bases at J, with 15 bases between. The CDR3 is 14 residues long. This chain's CDR3 is CASSFLRQLSGYTF. For the CDR3, the DNA is TGTGCCAGCAGTTTCTTACGGCAGCTTAGTGGCTACACCTTC.

Remarks on this clonotype: Given a much more abundant clone one base away, this may be a read error. The CDR3 end shows no conserved phenylalanine or tryptophan, and so a read error is likely. The chain joins TRBV6-9 to TRBJ2-1; 9 nucleotides align to TRBD2. The CDR3 consists of 15 residues. Germline CDR1 is MNHGY and CDR2 is SVAAGI. V shed 3 bases, J shed 5 bases, and the junction held 5 bases outside the gene matches. CDR3 DNA sequence: TGTGCCAGCAGTTACCTAGCGGGAAACGACAATGAGCAGTTCCTC. It specifies CASSYLAGNDNEQFL.

The chain employs TRBV4-1 and TRBJ1-1; no clear D gene. The CDR3 sequence is 16 residues long. The V end was cut by 2 bases, the J end by 13 bases, with 26 bases between. The germline V gene has CDR1 MGHRA and CDR2 YSYEKL. The CDR3 sequence: CASSQIVKQGMRSGFF. In DNA, the CDR3 is TGCGCCAGCAGCCAAATCGTTAAACAAGGGATGAGGTCGGGTTTCTTT.